Reported below is one T cell receptor (beta chain). The sample belongs to a study of blood T cell repertoires in COVID-19. In germline, CDR1 is SGHRS, CDR2 YFSETQ. The ends were cut back, 2 bases at V and 1 base at J, with 12 bases in the middle. CDR3 length: 15 residues. This table comes from immunoSEQ multiplex PCR, and its TCRdb copy is limited to in-frame clones, with some not included. Of around 320,000 clones listed, about 82% are singletons. This clonotype was obtained from a human donor in a cohort sampled during active COVID-19. Sequences were obtained from peripheral blood. The J gene is TRBJ1-1, the V gene TRBV5-1; D uncertain. The CDR3 protein is CASSLSGFSNTEAFF. The CDR3 nucleotides read TGCGCCAGCAGCTTATCGGGATTTTCGAACACTGAAGCTTTCTTT.